This TCR beta chain was documented in a study of T cell responses to AZD1222 COVID-19 vaccine. TCRdb keeps only in-frame clones here, not all; method: immunoSEQ multiplex PCR. The table shows more than 80,000 clones, with 85% to 90% occurring only once. V lost 1 base and J lost 8, with 8 bases in between. The V gene's germline CDR1 is LNHNV and CDR2 YYDKDF (reference sequence). The CDR3 extends over 13 amino acids. The V call is TRBV15, the J call TRBJ1-4; D remains ambiguous. The TCR originated in an adult in good health. The sequences come from peripheral blood, collected on day 0 of AZD1222 vaccination. The CDR3 reads CATSRAPQEKLFF. CDR3 in DNA: TGTGCCACCAGCAGAGCTCCCCAAGAAAAACTGTTTTTT.